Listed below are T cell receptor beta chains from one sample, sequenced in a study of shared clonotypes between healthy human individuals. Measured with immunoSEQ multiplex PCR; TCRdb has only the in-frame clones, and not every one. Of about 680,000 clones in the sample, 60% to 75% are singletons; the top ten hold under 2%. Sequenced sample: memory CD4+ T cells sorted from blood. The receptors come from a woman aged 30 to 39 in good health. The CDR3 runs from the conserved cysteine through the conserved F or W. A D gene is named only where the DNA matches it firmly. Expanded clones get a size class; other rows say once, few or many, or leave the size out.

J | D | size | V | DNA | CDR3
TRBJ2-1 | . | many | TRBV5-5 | TGTGCCAGCAGCTTAGGGAGCATGGAGCATGAGCAGTTCTTC | CASSLGSMEHEQFF
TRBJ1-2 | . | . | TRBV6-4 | TGTGCCAGCACTAGGGCCCCATCGGGCGTCTATGGCTACACCTTC | CASTRAPSGVYGYTF
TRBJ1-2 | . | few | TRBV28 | TGTGCCAGCAGTACCTTCCGGGACGGGATTAACTATGGCTACACCTTC | CASSTFRDGINYGYTF
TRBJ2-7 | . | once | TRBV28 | TGTGCGGTGGCCAAGTGGGACGGACACGCCGAGCAGTACTTC | CAVAKWDGHAEQYF
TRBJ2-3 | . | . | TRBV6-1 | TGTGCCAGCAGGGAGGGTTGGGCAGGGGCAGATACGCAGTATTTT | CASREGWAGADTQYF
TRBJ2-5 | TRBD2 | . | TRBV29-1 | TGCAGCGTTGTGGGGGGGGTTACGGAGACCCAGTACTTC | CSVVGGVTETQYF
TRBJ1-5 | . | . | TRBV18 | TGTGCCAGCTCAATCGGGACATCTAATAGCAATCAGCCCCAGCATTTT | CASSIGTSNSNQPQHF
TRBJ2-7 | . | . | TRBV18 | TGTGCCAGCTCACCATTGGCGCGCGACGAGCAGTACTTC | CASSPLARDEQYF
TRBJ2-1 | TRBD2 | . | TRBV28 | TGTGCCAGCAGTTCCGGGACTACCCCACATGAGCAGTTCTTC | CASSSGTTPHEQFF
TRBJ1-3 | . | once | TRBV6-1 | TGTGCCAGCAGGGCTTGGTCTGGAAACACCATATATTTT | CASRAWSGNTIYF
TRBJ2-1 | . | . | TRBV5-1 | TGCGCCAGCAGCTTAAGCTCCGGGTCCTACAATGAGCAGTTCTTC | CASSLSSGSYNEQFF
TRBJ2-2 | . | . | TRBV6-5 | TGTGCCACTACCCGAGGGCAGATGAACACCGGGGAGCTGTTTTTT | CATTRGQMNTGELFF
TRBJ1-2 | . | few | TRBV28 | TGTGCCAGTGTCCGACCCTCAGCTAACTATGGCTACACCTTC | CASVRPSANYGYTF
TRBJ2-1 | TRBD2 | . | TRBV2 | TGTGCCAGCAGTGGACTAGCGGGAGGTTTCTACAATGAGCAGTTCTTC | CASSGLAGGFYNEQFF
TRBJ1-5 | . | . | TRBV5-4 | TGTGCCAGCAGCTTCGGGGGACAAACTAATCAGCCCCAGCATTTT | CASSFGGQTNQPQHF
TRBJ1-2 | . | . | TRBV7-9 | TGTGCCAGCAGCCAGGGACGATCGGATGGCTACACCTTC | CASSQGRSDGYTF
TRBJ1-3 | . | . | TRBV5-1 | TGCGCCAGCAGCCTGGGGTTGCCTGGAAACACCATATATTTT | CASSLGLPGNTIYF
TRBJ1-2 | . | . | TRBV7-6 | TGTGCCAGCAGCTTCGACAGTAACTATGGCTACACCTTC | CASSFDSNYGYTF
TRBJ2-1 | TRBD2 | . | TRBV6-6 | TGTGCCAGCAGTAATTCCGGGACTAGCGGGAACTCTCGCCAGTTCTTC | CASSNSGTSGNSRQFF
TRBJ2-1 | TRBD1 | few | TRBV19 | TGTGCCAGTAGTATGGACAGGGCATACAATGAGCAGTTCTTC | CASSMDRAYNEQFF
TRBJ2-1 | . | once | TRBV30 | TGTGCCAGGGGACATTACAATGAGCAGTTCTTC | CARGHYNEQFF
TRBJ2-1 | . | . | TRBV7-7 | TGTGCCAGCAGCTTAACTGGGAGCTCCTACAATGAGCAGTTCTTC | CASSLTGSSYNEQFF
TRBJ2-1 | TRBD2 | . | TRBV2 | TGTGCCAGCGTCAAACTAGCGGGAGTACTCAATGAGCAGTTCTTC | CASVKLAGVLNEQFF
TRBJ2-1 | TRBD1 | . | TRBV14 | TGTGCCAGCAGGCCTAACAGGGGAGATTACAATGAGCAGTTCTTC | CASRPNRGDYNEQFF
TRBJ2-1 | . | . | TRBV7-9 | TGTGCCAGCAGCTTAAGACAGGCGATCTCCTACAATGAGCAGTTCTTC | CASSLRQAISYNEQFF
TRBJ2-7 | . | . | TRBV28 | TGTGCCAGCAGACCTTCTTTCAGGGTCCACGAGCAGTACTTC | CASRPSFRVHEQYF
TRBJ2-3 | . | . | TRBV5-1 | TGCGCCAGCAGCTTGGACTGGCGGACAGATACGCAGTATTTT | CASSLDWRTDTQYF
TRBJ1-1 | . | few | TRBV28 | TGTGCCAGCAGTTTAGCCAGCGAAAACACTGAAGCTTTCTTT | CASSLASENTEAFF
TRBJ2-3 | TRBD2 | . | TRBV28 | TGTGCCAGCAGTTTCGGCGGGAGGAGCACAGATACGCAGTATTTT | CASSFGGRSTDTQYF
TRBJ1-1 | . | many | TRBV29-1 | TGCAGCGTTAGTCGGGGGCGGATCACTGAAGCTTTCTTT | CSVSRGRITEAFF
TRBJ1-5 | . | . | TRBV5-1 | TGCGCCAGCAGCACGACGACAGGAGAACAGCCCCAGCATTTT | CASSTTTGEQPQHF
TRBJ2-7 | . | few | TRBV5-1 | TGCGCCAGCACCAGGCGCAACTCCTACGAGCAGTACTTC | CASTRRNSYEQYF
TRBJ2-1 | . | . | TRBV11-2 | TGTGCCAGCAGCTTAGGTCGGGACCCCAGGTTAGGGCAGTTCTTC | CASSLGRDPRLGQFF
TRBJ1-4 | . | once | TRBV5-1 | TGCGCCAGCAGCTTGTTGGGTCAGACTAATGAAAAACTGTTTTTT | CASSLLGQTNEKLFF
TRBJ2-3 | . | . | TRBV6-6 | TGTGCCAGCAGTTACCTGGCACTCTCCACAGATACGCAGTATTTT | CASSYLALSTDTQYF
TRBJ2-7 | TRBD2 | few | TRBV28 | TGTGCCAGCAGTTCCCCTAGCGGGAGGAACTACGAGCAGTACTTC | CASSSPSGRNYEQYF
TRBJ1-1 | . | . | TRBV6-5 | TGTGCCAGCAGTGAGGACCGTATGAACACTGAAGCTTTCTTT | CASSEDRMNTEAFF
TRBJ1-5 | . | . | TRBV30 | TGTGCCTGGAGTCCCCCAGGGAATTATCAGCCCCAGCATTTT | CAWSPPGNYQPQHF
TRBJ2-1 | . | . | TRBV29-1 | TGCAGCAACGTAGGGACCCTACGGGATGAGCAGTTCTTC | CSNVGTLRDEQFF
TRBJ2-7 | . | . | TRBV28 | TGTGCCAGCAGTCTGCCCGGAGGGGAGCAGTACTTC | CASSLPGGEQYF
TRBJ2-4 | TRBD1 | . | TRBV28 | TGTGCCAGCAGTCTGACAGGGGTGGGCAATTCGTTC | CASSLTGVGNSF
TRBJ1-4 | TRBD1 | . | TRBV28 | TGTGCCAGCAGTCCGGGGGACAGGGGTAGTGAAAAACTGTTTTTT | CASSPGDRGSEKLFF
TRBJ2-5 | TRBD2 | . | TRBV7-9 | TGTGCCAGCAGCCTGGGGGGACTAGCGCAAGAGACCCAGTACTTC | CASSLGGLAQETQYF
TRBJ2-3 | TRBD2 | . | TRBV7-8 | TGTGCCAGCAGCCTACTGACTAGCGGCACAGATACGCAGTATTTT | CASSLLTSGTDTQYF
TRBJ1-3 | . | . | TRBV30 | TGTGCCTGGAGTGTTGGCACCGGCTCTGGAAACACCATATATTTT | CAWSVGTGSGNTIYF
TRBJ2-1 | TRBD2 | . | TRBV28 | TGTGCCAGCCCTCCTAGCGGGAGAGGATACAATGAGCAGTTCTTC | CASPPSGRGYNEQFF
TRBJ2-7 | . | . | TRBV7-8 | TGTGCCAGCAGCCCCCTTAGCCATCTCTCCTACGAGCAGTACTTC | CASSPLSHLSYEQYF
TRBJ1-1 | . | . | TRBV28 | TGTGCCAGCAGCCCGCGAAACACTGAAGCTTTCTTT | CASSPRNTEAFF
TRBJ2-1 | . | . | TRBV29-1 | TGCAGCGTTGCTTGGAACGGCGCGGGGCAGTTCTTC | CSVAWNGAGQFF
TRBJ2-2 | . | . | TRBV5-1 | TGCGCCAGCAGCTTGGTGTACCCCGAGAACACCGGGGAGCTGTTTTTT | CASSLVYPENTGELFF